The 13 T cell receptor beta chains below come from one sample, sequenced in a study of blood T cell repertoires in COVID-19. Sequencing used immunoSEQ multiplex PCR; TCRdb keeps in-frame clones, though not all of them. This table holds some 60,000 clones, approximately 85% found once. The sequenced material came from peripheral blood. The receptors here all came from a human donor in a cohort sampled during active COVID-19.

The chain has TRBV5-8 and TRBJ2-1; TRBD1 matches at 8 bases. The V gene's germline CDR1 is SGHTS and CDR2 YDEGEE. J lost 5 bases, V lost 1 base, and 5 bases had no gene match. The CDR3 runs to 15 residues. The CDR3 loop reads CASSLFRGLHNEQFF. For the CDR3, the DNA is TGTGCCAGCAGCTTGTTCAGGGGGCTTCACAATGAGCAGTTCTTC. The complete variable domain, with remaining parts taken from reference TRBV5-8 and TRBJ2-1, reads EAGVTQSPTHLIKTRGQQATLRCSPISGHTSVYWYQQALGLGLQFLLWYDEGEERNRGNFPPRFSGRQFPNYSSELNVNALELEDSALYLCASSLFRGLHNEQFFGPGTRLTVL.

The chain has TRBV7-9 and TRBJ2-3; TRBD2 is a possible D gene (5 bases). The V gene's germline CDR1 is SEHNR and CDR2 FQNEAQ (reference sequence). The CDR3 sequence is 15 residues long. V dropped 4 bases and J dropped 0 bases, with 11 bases sitting between them. CDR3 sequence: CASSYSAESTDTQYF. The CDR3 nucleotides read TGTGCCAGCAGCTATAGCGCGGAGAGCACAGATACGCAGTATTTT.

The rearrangement uses TRBV6-2 or TRBV6-3 and TRBJ2-2, with D maybe TRBD2 (6 bases). CDR1 is MNHEY and CDR2 is SVGEGT in the germline V gene. Trimming took off 0 bases at V and 6 bases at J, with 8 bases between the two ends. The CDR3 length is 14 residues. CDR3 loop: CASSYSWGAGELFF. CDR3 sequence (DNA): TGTGCCAGCAGTTACTCTTGGGGGGCCGGGGAGCTGTTTTTT.

V gene TRBV27 combines with J gene TRBJ2-3; D gene unclear. The CDR3 totals 15 residues. Trimming stripped 3 bases from V and 4 bases from J, with 14 bases between. CDR1 is MNHEY, CDR2 SMNVEV, per germline (reference sequence). CDR3 in amino acids: CASSFGSGRSDTQYF. The CDR3 bases are TGTGCCAGCAGTTTCGGTTCAGGCCGGTCAGATACGCAGTATTTT.

The chain couples TRBV2 to TRBJ2-1; tentative D call: TRBD1 (6 bases). Between the trimmed V and J ends, which lost 6 bases and 14 bases, there was a span of 17 bases. The CDR3 consists of 12 residues. Germline V CDR1 and CDR2: SNHLY, FYNNEI. CDR3 amino acids: CASRKGHPQKFF. The DNA of the CDR3 is TGTGCCAGCAGAAAGGGACACCCCCAGAAGTTCTTC.

This clone was seen more than once but under ten times. This sequence joins TRBV15 and TRBJ2-7; D remains ambiguous. CDR1 LNHNV and CDR2 YYDKDF come from the germline V gene (reference sequence). The CDR3 totals 15 residues. Trimming took off 5 bases at V and 5 bases at J, with 19 bases between the two ends. The CDR3 sequence is CATSPQARAKDEQYF. The CDR3 region has the DNA TGTGCCACCAGCCCCCAAGCCCGAGCGAAGGACGAGCAGTACTTC.

V usage is TRBV3-1 (or the pseudogene TRBV3-2) and J usage is TRBJ2-5; possible D gene TRBD2, 6 bases. The CDR3 covers 15 residues. Germline-derived CDR1 and CDR2 are LGHDT and YNNKEL (reference sequence). V was shortened by 2 bases and J by 1 base, with 11 bases between the two germline ends. The CDR3 DNA reads as TGTGCCAGCAGCCAATTTTCCGGGGGCCAAGAGACCCAGTACTTC. It yields the protein CASSQFSGGQETQYF.

This rearrangement joins TRBV12-3 or TRBV12-4 to TRBJ2-7; 10 bases agree with TRBD2. CDR3 length: 12 residues. The junction had 4 bases not matched to a gene; V was cut back by 11 bases and J by 3 bases. CDR3 sequence (DNA): TGTGCCTCCGGACTAGCGGTCTACGAGCAGTACTTC. Its protein product is CASGLAVYEQYF.

This clone came up once. The gene calls are TRBV28 and TRBJ1-2, with D perhaps TRBD1 (5 bases). Germline-derived CDR1 and CDR2 are MDHEN and SYDVKM. The CDR3 sequence is 14 residues long. V dropped 6 bases and J dropped 5 bases, with 16 bases sitting between them. CDR3 DNA sequence: TGTGCCAGCAGCCCCGGGGGGGAAGTTTATGGCTACACCTTC. Protein sequence: CASSPGGEVYGYTF.

The V gene is TRBV27, the J gene TRBJ1-4; D is undetermined. Germline V gene lookup returns CDR1 MNHEY and CDR2 SMNVEV (reference sequence). The V and J ends lost 8 bases and 3 bases respectively, with 13 bases between them. The CDR3 is 14 amino acids. The CDR3 DNA reads as TGTGCCAGCCGAGAGGCTAATCCTAATGAAAAACTGTTTTTT. Its protein product is CASREANPNEKLFF.

This chain uses TRBV19 with TRBJ1-4; the match to TRBD1 covers 9 bases. Germline lookup yields CDR1 LNHDA and CDR2 SQIVND (reference sequence). The CDR3 sequence is 14 residues long. Losses at the gene ends were 4 bases for V and 10 bases for J; bases not matched to a gene: 7. CDR3 loop: CASSNMGQGRKLFF. The CDR3 coding sequence is TGTGCCAGTAGTAACATGGGACAGGGTCGAAAACTGTTTTTT.

The chain is built from TRBV7-7 and TRBJ2-1; TRBD1 might be the D (6 bases). The V gene lost 1 base and the J gene lost 4 bases, with 8 bases spanning the gap. CDR1 is SSHAT, CDR2 FNYEAQ, per germline (reference sequence). The CDR3 is made up of 14 amino acids. The CDR3: CASSLGGQYNEQFF. The CDR3 DNA is TGTGCCAGCAGCTTAGGAGGACAGTACAATGAGCAGTTCTTC.

This chain joins TRBV10-3 and TRBJ1-2, with 7 bases matching TRBD1. The CDR3 has 13 amino acids. CDR1 is ENHRY and CDR2 is SYGVKD in the germline V gene. V was pared by 6 bases and J by 2 bases, with 3 bases of the junction left unmatched. For the CDR3, the DNA is TGTGCCATCAGCCAACAGGGGAACTATGGCTACACCTTC. Amino acid sequence: CAISQQGNYGYTF.